The 25 T cell receptor beta chains listed next were all sequenced from one sample in a study of CD8 T cells in Susac syndrome. Reverse transcription of roughly 0.45 to 1 ug RNA was performed with random hexamers. From the immunoSEQ multiplex PCR reads, TCRdb called clonotypes with MiXCR, one entry per CDR3 protein. The sample lists about 300,000 distinct CDR3 sequences, over 75% seen once, with approximately 0.2% in the top ten. Sequencing was done on a sample of CD8+ T cells from PBMCs. Receptors were obtained from a human donor with multiple sclerosis.

This chain links TRBV7-2 with TRBJ2-7; 7 bases fit TRBD2. Germline CDR1 is SGHTA and CDR2 is FQGNSA. V trimming: 5 bases; J trimming: 3 bases; junction bases outside the gene matches: 13. The CDR3 is made up of 16 amino acids. CDR3 protein: CASSLRVLGGSYEQYF. The DNA of the CDR3 is TGTGCCAGCAGCCTAAGGGTCCTGGGGGGGAGCTACGAGCAGTACTTC.

The CDR3 here is CATSRDPAFSSGANVLTF. The CDR3 bases are TGTGCCACCAGCAGAGATCCTGCATTCTCCTCTGGGGCCAACGTCCTGACTTTC. V gene TRBV15 combines with J gene TRBJ2-6, with unresolved D. Germline CDR1 reads LNHNV; CDR2 reads YYDKDF (reference sequence). The V end was cut by 0 bases, the J end by 0 bases, with 12 bases between. The CDR3 is 18 amino acids.

A few counts support this clonotype. The CDR3 coding sequence is TGCGCCAGCAGCCAGGGGACAGGGCCCTACAATGAGCAGTTCTTC. It is translated as CASSQGTGPYNEQFF. This chain links TRBV4-3 with TRBJ2-1, with 9 bases lining up with TRBD1. V was pared by 3 bases and J by 2 bases, with 2 bases of the junction left unmatched. The CDR3 consists of 15 residues. Germline V gene sequence: CDR1 LGHNA, CDR2 YSLEER.

This sequence joins TRBV19 and TRBJ1-2, with TRBD1 identical over 10 bases. Trimming took 6 bases from V and 8 from J; bases not matched to a gene: 6. The length of the CDR3 is 13 residues. Germline assignment: CDR1 LNHDA and CDR2 SQIVND (reference sequence). The CDR3 loop is CASSGTGVRGYTF. The DNA of the CDR3 is TGTGCCAGTAGCGGGACAGGGGTGCGAGGCTACACCTTC.

This clonotype was counted once. The CDR3: CSVEGADYNTQYF. The CDR3 nucleotides read TGCAGCGTTGAAGGAGCGGACTACAATACGCAGTATTTT. The chain is built from TRBV29-1 and TRBJ2-3, with TRBD2 as a possible D gene (6 bases). Trimming removed 1 base at V and 7 bases at J, with 12 bases between. This CDR3 has 13 residues. Germline V gives CDR1 SQVTM, CDR2 ANQGSEA.

This clonotype was detected only once. The DNA is omitted, as the CDR3 cannot be located on it reliably, and the CDR3 follows TCRdb's listing. The V and J genes are TRBV5-8 and TRBJ2-1; TRBD2, the table's D call, was not compared with the DNA. Looked up from germline, CDR1 is SGHTS and CDR2 is YDEGEE. The CDR3 is made up of 15 amino acids, end residues included. The CDR3 reads CASSLVASGSTLKFF.

In its sample, this clonotype was seen a few times. The gene calls are TRBV6-2 or TRBV6-3 and TRBJ2-7; D is possibly TRBD1 or TRBD2 (5 bases each). V lost 1 base, J lost 3 bases, and 22 bases lay in between. Germline V gives CDR1 MNHEY, CDR2 SVGEGT. The CDR3 covers 18 residues. The CDR3 DNA reads TGTGCCAGCAGTTACTACTCCTTCTCCGGGACCGTCGGCTACGAGCAGTACTTC. It translates to CASSYYSFSGTVGYEQYF.

This chain uses TRBV7-3 with TRBJ1-2; D is unresolved. From germline, CDR1 is SGHTA and CDR2 FQGTGA. V lost 2 bases and J lost 4, with 14 bases in between. CDR3 length: 15 amino acids. DNA for the CDR3: TGTGCCAGCAGCTTAGGGAATGGACTGCTCTATGGCTACACCTTC. Its protein product is CASSLGNGLLYGYTF.

This clonotype has just a few counts. The chain links TRBV28 to TRBJ2-5, with D tentatively TRBD2 (6 bases). This CDR3 contains 13 residues. CDR1 MDHEN and CDR2 SYDVKM come from the germline V gene. Trimming removed 2 bases from V and 5 bases from J, with 9 bases in between. Here the CDR3 reads CASSLSGPETQYF. DNA of the CDR3: TGTGCCAGCAGTTTAAGCGGGCCGGAGACCCAGTACTTC.

The chain carries TRBV4-3 and TRBJ2-7; the D gene is possibly TRBD2 (6 bases). The germline V gene encodes CDR1 LGHNA and CDR2 YSLEER. With 5 bases removed from V and 4 bases from J, the gap between germline ends came to 15 bases. The length of the CDR3 is 14 residues. This chain's CDR3 is CASSYYRGVYEQYF. The CDR3 bases are TGCGCCAGCAGCTATTATCGCGGGGTATACGAGCAGTACTTC.

The V gene is TRBV2, the J gene TRBJ2-7; D gene ambiguous. V lost 7 bases and J 0 bases, leaving 13 bases between the germline ends. The germline CDR1 and CDR2 sequences are SNHLY and FYNNEI. There are 14 residues in the CDR3. The CDR3: CASIGMTSSYEQYF. The CDR3 DNA is TGTGCCAGCATTGGAATGACGAGCTCCTACGAGCAGTACTTC.

The V and J genes are TRBV11-2 and TRBJ2-7, with TRBD1 matching 8 bases. V was pared by 3 bases and J by 5 bases, with 6 bases of the junction left unmatched. From germline, CDR1 is SGHAT and CDR2 FQNNGV. The CDR3 runs 14 residues. This chain's CDR3 is CASSFGQGVDEQYF. CDR3 in DNA: TGTGCCAGCAGCTTTGGACAGGGAGTAGACGAGCAGTACTTC.

The chain has TRBV7-9 and TRBJ1-2; 7 bases line up with TRBD1. CDR1 is SEHNR, CDR2 FQNEAQ, per germline (reference sequence). The CDR3 totals 13 residues. V trimming: 3 bases; J trimming: 3 bases; junction bases outside the gene matches: 1. For the CDR3, the DNA is TGTGCCAGCAGCTTCGGACAGGACTATGGCTACACCTTC. Protein product: CASSFGQDYGYTF. Full variable domain (missing parts from reference TRBV7-9 and TRBJ1-2): DTGVSQNPRHKITKRGQNVTFRCDPISEHNRLYWYRQTLGQGPEFLTYFQNEAQLEKSRLLSDRFSAERPKGSFSTLEIQRTEQGDSAMYLCASSFGQDYGYTFGSGTRLTVV.

The rearrangement links TRBV29-1 to TRBJ2-7; 7 bases agree with TRBD1. Germline lookup yields CDR1 SQVTM and CDR2 ANQGSEA. V shed 6 bases, J shed 0 bases, and the junction held 8 bases outside the gene matches. There are 14 residues in the CDR3. CDR3 DNA: TGCAGCGTCTCGGACAGGATCGGCTCCTACGAGCAGTACTTC. The encoded protein is CSVSDRIGSYEQYF.

The chain recombines TRBV2 with TRBJ2-7, with a possible D match to TRBD1 (5 bases). The length of the CDR3 is 14 residues. Trimming stripped 8 bases from V and 3 bases from J, with 17 bases between. Germline CDR1 SNHLY, CDR2 FYNNEI. DNA of the CDR3: TGTGCCAGCGTCGGTGCAGGGAATAGCTACGAGCAGTACTTC. It translates to CASVGAGNSYEQYF. Complete variable domain (other parts from reference TRBV2 and TRBJ2-7): EPEVTQTPSHQVTQMGQEVILRCVPISNHLYFYWYRQILGQKVEFLVSFYNNEISEKSEIFDDQFSVERPDGSNFTLKIRSTKLEDSAMYFCASVGAGNSYEQYFGPGTRLTVT.

This clonotype was observed a single time. The CDR3 bases are TGTGCCAGCAGCAGAGGGACGAACACTGAAGCTTTCTTT. Its translation: CASSRGTNTEAFF. V gene TRBV28 combines with J gene TRBJ1-1; D might be TRBD1 (5 bases). Germline V gives CDR1 MDHEN, CDR2 SYDVKM. This CDR3 has 13 amino acids. Trimming removed 6 bases at V and 1 base at J, with 9 bases between.

The V and J genes are TRBV29-1 and TRBJ1-1; D unresolved. V was clipped by 5 bases and J by 0 bases, with 4 bases between them. CDR3 length equals 11 residues. CDR1 is SQVTM and CDR2 is ANQGSEA in the germline V gene. Here the CDR3 reads CSVMVNTEAFF. CDR3 bases: TGCAGCGTTATGGTGAACACTGAAGCTTTCTTT.

The chain uses TRBV10-3 and TRBJ2-3; D may be TRBD1 or TRBD2 (5 bases each). The CDR3 consists of 18 residues. V was cut by 7 bases and J by 2 bases, with 25 bases left in between. Germline V gene sequence: CDR1 ENHRY, CDR2 SYGVKD. The CDR3 protein is CAINPFPIAGSYTDTQYF. DNA for the CDR3: TGTGCCATCAACCCGTTCCCGATCGCAGGGAGTTACACAGATACGCAGTATTTT.

The rearrangement joins TRBV27 to TRBJ1-2; D is unresolved. CDR1 is MNHEY and CDR2 is SMNVEV in the germline V gene (reference sequence). Trimming left V 9 bases short and J 1 base short, with 12 bases between. This CDR3 has 13 residues. DNA of the CDR3: TGTGCCAGTTCCCCCGGGGATAACTATGGCTACACCTTC. Its translation is CASSPGDNYGYTF.

This clonotype was seen once. The DNA for the CDR3 is TGTGCCAGTTCACGGACAGGGGGTTACAATGAGCAGTTCTTC. Translated, it gives CASSRTGGYNEQFF. V gene TRBV28 combines with J gene TRBJ2-1; 10 positions match TRBD1. CDR3 length: 14 amino acids. The trim removed 9 bases at V and 4 bases at J, leaving 6 bases unmatched. The V gene's germline CDR1 is MDHEN and CDR2 SYDVKM.

The V and J genes are TRBV25-1 and TRBJ2-3; TRBD2 matches 7 bases. The V and J ends lost 6 bases and 2 bases, in that order; junction bases with no gene match: 11. CDR1 and CDR2 from the germline V gene are MGHDK and SYGVNS. This CDR3 is 16 amino acids long. CDR3 bases: TGTGCCAGCAGCGGTGGCGGGGAGGGAGACACAGATACGCAGTATTTT. Translation gives CASSGGGEGDTDTQYF.

The V gene is TRBV5-4, the J gene TRBJ2-1; D not certain. The V gene's germline CDR1 is SGHNT and CDR2 YYREEE (reference sequence). Trimming shortened V by 1 base and J by 1 base, and 6 bases separated the two germline ends. This CDR3 contains 14 residues. The CDR3 DNA is TGTGCCAGCAGCTTGTGGGGATCCTACAATGAGCAGTTCTTC. Translation: CASSLWGSYNEQFF.

The chain joins TRBV7-8 to TRBJ1-2, with 9 bases lining up with TRBD1. V lost 6 bases and J lost 8; bases outside the gene matches: 7. Germline V gene data show CDR1 as SGHVS and CDR2 as FQNEAQ. The CDR3 consists of 13 residues. The DNA of the CDR3 is TGTGCCAGCAGTCTGGGACAGGGAGGCGGCTACACCTTC. Translated: CASSLGQGGGYTF.

J is TRBJ1-4 and V is TRBV7-2; unclear D gene. CDR3 length: 15 amino acids. The germline V and J ends were trimmed by 0 bases and 5 bases, with 10 bases remaining between them. CDR1 is SGHTA and CDR2 is FQGNSA in the germline V gene. The CDR3 DNA sequence: TGTGCCAGCAGCTTAGCTCTGAGTGAGAATGAAAAACTGTTTTTT. This sequence encodes CASSLALSENEKLFF.

This clonotype was counted between two and nine times. The chain links TRBV15 to TRBJ2-2; D not resolved. In germline, CDR1 is LNHNV, CDR2 YYDKDF (reference sequence). CDR3 size: 12 residues. The V end lost 0 bases, the J end lost 6 bases, and 2 bases lay between the germline ends. CDR3 sequence reads: CATSREAGELFF. CDR3 nucleotides: TGTGCCACCAGCAGAGAAGCCGGGGAGCTGTTTTTT.